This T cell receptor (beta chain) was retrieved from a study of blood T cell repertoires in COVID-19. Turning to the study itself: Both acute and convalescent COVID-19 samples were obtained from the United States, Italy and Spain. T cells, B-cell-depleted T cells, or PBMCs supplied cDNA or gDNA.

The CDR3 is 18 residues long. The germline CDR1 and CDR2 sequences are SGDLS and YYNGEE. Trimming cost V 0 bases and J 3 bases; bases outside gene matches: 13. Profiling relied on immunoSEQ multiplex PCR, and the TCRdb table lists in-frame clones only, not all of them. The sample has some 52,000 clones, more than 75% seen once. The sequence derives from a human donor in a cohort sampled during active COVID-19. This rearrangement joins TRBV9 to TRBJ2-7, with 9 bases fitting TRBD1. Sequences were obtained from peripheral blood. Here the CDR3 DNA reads TGTGCCAGCAGCGTAGGAAGGGGACAGGGCCTCCACTACTACGAGCAGTACTTC. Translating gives CASSVGRGQGLHYYEQYF.